The entry below gives a single TCR beta chain sequence along with its context. Antigen specificity is unknown. The CDR3 has 13 residues. V shed 5 bases and J shed 3 bases, with 11 bases lying between them. CDR1 MNHNY and CDR2 SVGAGI come from the germline V gene (reference sequence). The entry originates in a study of cytomegalovirus exposure and HLA in healthy donors. Regarding the study as a whole: Some TCR beta chains (roughly 150 of them) were listed as cytomegalovirus-associated.

Primers for the PCR totalled 60 Vbeta and 13 Jbeta. The repertoire was sequenced with immunoSEQ multiplex PCR; TCRdb's copy has only in-frame clones and lacks some. The table includes about 91,000 clones, more than 55% detected once. The receptor's source is a human donor in good health. V and J are TRBV6-6 and TRBJ2-7, with D possibly TRBD2 on 6 matching bases. The sequencing input was PBMCs. Here the CDR3 DNA reads TGTGCCAGCAGTAGCGGGCAGTACTACGAGCAGTACTTC. It specifies CASSSGQYYEQYF.